This T cell receptor (beta chain) derives from a study of control samples from healthy donors and cancer patients. As for this clone: One junction end does not reproduce the germline sequence, and a read error may be involved. At the DNA level, this CDR3 is encoded by other sequences in the same sample as well.

The table came from immunoSEQ multiplex PCR; TCRdb's copy has only in-frame clones and leaves some out. The table shows 100,000 or so clones, with around 89% occurring only once. The sequence derives from a man aged 30 to 45 in good health. Sequencing used blood.

The CDR3 DNA is TGCGCCAGTAGTATTCTTGCTGGGAAAGCGGGAACTCAGCCCCAGCATTTT. Protein sequence: CASSILAGKAGTQPQHF. The chain has TRBV19 and TRBJ1-5; D is unclear. The CDR3 is made up of 17 amino acids. Germline V CDR1 and CDR2: LNHDA, SQIVND (reference sequence).